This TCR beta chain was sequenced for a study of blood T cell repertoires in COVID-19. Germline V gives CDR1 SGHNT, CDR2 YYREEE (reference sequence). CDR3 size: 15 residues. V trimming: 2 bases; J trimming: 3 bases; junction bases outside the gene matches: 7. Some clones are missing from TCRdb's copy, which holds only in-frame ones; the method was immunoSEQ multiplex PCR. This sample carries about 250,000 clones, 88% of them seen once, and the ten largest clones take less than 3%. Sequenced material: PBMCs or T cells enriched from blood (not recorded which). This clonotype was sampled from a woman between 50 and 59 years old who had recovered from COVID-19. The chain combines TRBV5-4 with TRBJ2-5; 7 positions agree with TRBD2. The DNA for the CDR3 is TGTGCCAGCAGCTTCCTCGGGGCGGGGGAAGAGACCCAGTACTTC. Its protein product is CASSFLGAGEETQYF.